This TCR beta chain is from a study of shared clonotypes between healthy human individuals. Study-wide context: Three plates were used per donor for CD4 naive, three for CD4 memory, two for CD8 naive and one for CD8 memory. Study-level points and caveats: The represented genetic and exposure-history diversity was limited by the small number of donors.

Germline CDR1 and CDR2: SGHRS and YFSETQ. The V gene lost 0 bases and the J gene lost 4 bases, with 9 bases spanning the gap. CDR3 length: 14 residues. All participating donors were Caucasian adults from Nashville, Tennessee. Partitioning of CD4+ cells yielded a CD45RA+ naive subset and a CD45RA-negative memory subset. About this clone itself: Its antigen is still unknown.

Assay: immunoSEQ multiplex PCR; the TCRdb copy retains only in-frame clones and omits some. This sample has fewer than 1.6 million clones, with roughly 98.5% found just once. The chain recombines TRBV5-1 with TRBJ2-3; D might be TRBD1 (5 bases). Sequenced input: naive CD4+ T cells sorted from blood. Indicated subset: CD45RA+ positively selected. The clonotype originates from a man aged 25 to 40 in good health. DNA of the CDR3: TGCGCCAGCAGCTTGGACCAGGGCCCAGATACGCAGTATTTT. Translation gives CASSLDQGPDTQYF.